Following are 16 T cell receptor beta chains from one sample sequenced in a study of immune heterogeneity within non-small cell lung tumors. TCRs were amplified from approximately 0.65 ug gDNA of bulk tumor per sample. Far-apart biopsies, several per primary tumor, were taken during surgery. Patients went through curative surgery, and their non-small cell lung cancer was untreated and newly diagnosed. It was a multiplex PCR that amplified TCR beta CDR3, with 32 V and 13 J primers. TCRdb used MiXCR to reprocess the multiplex PCR reads, holding one entry per CDR3 protein. This sample has under 4,000 distinct CDR3 sequences, with around half found just once. The sample was lung tumor tissue. The receptors stem from a man in his fifties or sixties with non-small cell lung cancer.

The chain couples TRBV6-1 to TRBJ1-2; TRBD1 might be the D (5 bases). This CDR3 region has 15 residues. With 4 bases removed from V and 8 bases from J, the gap between germline ends came to 20 bases. Germline V gene data show CDR1 as MNHNS and CDR2 as SASEGT. CDR3 region: CASSVAQTLGGGYTF. The CDR3 DNA reads TGTGCCAGCAGTGTAGCCCAGACCCTGGGGGGAGGCTACACCTTC.

There are a few counts of this clonotype. V usage is TRBV6-5 and J usage is TRBJ1-5; no clear D. Trimming took off 9 bases at V and 6 bases at J, with 15 bases between the two ends. Germline lookup yields CDR1 MNHEY and CDR2 SVGAGI. The CDR3 loop spans 13 amino acids. The CDR3, as DNA: TGTGCCAGTACTTACGGGGTCGGTCAGCCCCAGCATTTT. Translating gives CASTYGVGQPQHF.

By frequency in the sample, this clonotype is medium-sized. The chain recombines TRBV3-1 with TRBJ1-1, with D hard to call. Germline V CDR1 and CDR2: LGHDT, YNNKEL (reference sequence). V lost 3 bases and J 0 bases, leaving 5 bases between the germline ends. CDR3 length: 13 residues. Here the CDR3 reads CASSHALNTEAFF. DNA for the CDR3: TGTGCCAGCAGCCATGCCCTGAACACTGAAGCTTTCTTT.

The chain employs TRBV11-2 and TRBJ1-6; D is unclear. CDR3 size: 15 residues. CDR1 is SGHAT and CDR2 is FQNNGV in the germline V gene. The germline V and J ends were trimmed by 2 bases and 6 bases, with 11 bases remaining between them. The CDR3 bases are TGTGCCAGCAGCTTATATCTAGATTCTAATTCACCCCTCCACTTT. Translated: CASSLYLDSNSPLHF.

Judged by abundance, this clonotype is large (0.1 to 1%). The chain couples TRBV20-1 to TRBJ2-7; 8 nucleotides line up with TRBD1. The J segment lost 4 bases and the V segment lost 1 base, leaving 9 bases of the junction unmatched. There are 15 residues in the CDR3. Per germline, CDR1 DFQATT and CDR2 SNEGSKA (reference sequence). The chain's CDR3 is CSARAVGTGGYEQYF. The CDR3 nucleotides are TGCAGTGCTAGAGCCGTTGGTACAGGGGGGTACGAGCAGTACTTC.

This clonotype was recorded a few times. The rearrangement joins TRBV5-5 to TRBJ2-1; weak D call: TRBD2 (6 bases). CDR1 SGHKS and CDR2 YYEKEE come from the germline V gene (reference sequence). V lost 0 bases to trimming and J lost 6 bases, with 10 bases between them. The CDR3 length is 14 residues. The DNA for the CDR3 is TGTGCCAGCAGCTTGGCCGCGGGGATCAATGAGCAGTTCTTC. Encoded protein: CASSLAAGINEQFF.

By sample share, this clonotype is medium-sized. The J gene is TRBJ1-6, the V gene TRBV19; TRBD1 agrees at 8 bases. CDR1 and CDR2 (germline): LNHDA, SQIVND (reference sequence). This CDR3 comprises 15 residues. With V trimmed by 4 bases and J by 8 bases, 7 bases remained unmatched. CDR3 DNA: TGTGCCAGTAGTACCCGACAGGGGCGAGATTCACCCCTCCACTTT. Translation: CASSTRQGRDSPLHF. Looking up the rest from reference TRBV19 and TRBJ1-6 gives the full variable domain: DGGITQSPKYLFRKEGQNVTLSCEQNLNHDAMYWYRQDPGQGLRLIYYSQIVNDFQKGDIAEGYSVSREKKESFPLTVTSAQKNPTAFYLCASSTRQGRDSPLHFGNGTRLTVT.

In the case of this clonotype: One junction end does not reproduce the germline sequence, and a read error may be involved. This rearrangement joins TRBV20-1 to TRBJ2-2; 7 bases map to TRBD1. The V gene's germline CDR1 is DFQATT and CDR2 SNEGSKA (reference sequence). The CDR3 extends over 15 amino acids. This CDR3 reads CIARSSTGITGELFF. CDR3 nucleotide sequence: TGCATTGCTAGATCGTCGACAGGGATCACCGGGGAGCTGTTTTTT.

The gene calls are TRBV19 and TRBJ1-5; D gene ambiguous. The CDR3 length is 15 residues. The germline gives CDR1 LNHDA, CDR2 SQIVND (reference sequence). Deletions cut 7 bases from V and 3 bases from J, with 16 bases between. Written as DNA, the CDR3 is TGTGCCAGTAACTTATACGGGAGTCCCAATCAGCCCCAGCATTTT. This sequence encodes CASNLYGSPNQPQHF.

The chain uses TRBV7-8 and TRBJ2-7; D remains unclear. V lost 5 bases to trimming and J lost 3 bases, with 14 bases between them. The CDR3 has 14 amino acids. CDR1 is SGHVS, CDR2 FQNEAQ, per germline. The DNA of the CDR3 is TGTGCCAGCAGCCCAGGACGGACCATCTACGAGCAGTACTTC. Translating it yields CASSPGRTIYEQYF.

The chain uses TRBV9 and TRBJ1-6; tentative D call: TRBD1 (5 bases). The germline V gene encodes CDR1 SGDLS and CDR2 YYNGEE. The V and J ends lost 7 bases and 7 bases respectively, with 12 bases between them. The CDR3 extends over 13 amino acids. CDR3 nucleotide sequence: TGTGCCAGCCAGGCATGGGGGAATTCACCCCTCCACTTT. Residues: CASQAWGNSPLHF.

This clonotype qualifies as large. DNA of the CDR3: TGTGCCAGCAGCTTAGATCCGAGACAGGGGTACACTGAAGCTTTCTTT. Translation: CASSLDPRQGYTEAFF. The chain links TRBV11-2 to TRBJ1-1; 8 bases match TRBD1. The CDR3 is made up of 16 amino acids. V dropped 0 bases and J dropped 3; count of bases not matched to a gene: 6. The germline CDR1 and CDR2 sequences are SGHAT and FQNNGV.

This clonotype is medium-sized in the sample. The chain uses TRBV6-1 and TRBJ1-5; D is unresolved. CDR3 length equals 13 residues. Germline V gene lookup returns CDR1 MNHNS and CDR2 SASEGT. V was cut by 4 bases and J by 9 bases, with 13 bases left in between. The CDR3: CASSVYWMGPQHF. In nucleotides, the CDR3 is TGTGCCAGCAGTGTATACTGGATGGGGCCCCAGCATTTT.

The V and J genes are TRBV29-1 and TRBJ1-3; D uncertain. Trimming took 5 bases from V and 4 from J, leaving 9 bases between them. From germline, CDR1 is SQVTM and CDR2 ANQGSEA. The length of the CDR3 is 12 residues. The CDR3 DNA sequence: TGCAGCGTTTTAACAACCGGAAACACCATATATTTT. It specifies CSVLTTGNTIYF.

The J gene is TRBJ1-2, the V gene TRBV6-1; D is ambiguous. The ends were cut back, 10 bases at V and 5 bases at J, with 17 bases in the middle. The germline gives CDR1 MNHNS, CDR2 SASEGT. The CDR3 has 13 amino acids. The CDR3 sequence: CAILKVGGYGYTF. The CDR3, as DNA: TGTGCCATCTTAAAAGTGGGTGGGTATGGCTACACCTTC.

V gene TRBV28 combines with J gene TRBJ1-4; D gene uncertain. Looked up from germline, CDR1 is MDHEN and CDR2 is SYDVKM. The ends were cut back, 7 bases at V and 7 bases at J, with 13 bases in the middle. This CDR3 has 13 amino acids. CDR3 DNA: TGTGCCAGCACTAACCGGGTCCGTGAAAAACTGTTTTTT. Its protein product is CASTNRVREKLFF.